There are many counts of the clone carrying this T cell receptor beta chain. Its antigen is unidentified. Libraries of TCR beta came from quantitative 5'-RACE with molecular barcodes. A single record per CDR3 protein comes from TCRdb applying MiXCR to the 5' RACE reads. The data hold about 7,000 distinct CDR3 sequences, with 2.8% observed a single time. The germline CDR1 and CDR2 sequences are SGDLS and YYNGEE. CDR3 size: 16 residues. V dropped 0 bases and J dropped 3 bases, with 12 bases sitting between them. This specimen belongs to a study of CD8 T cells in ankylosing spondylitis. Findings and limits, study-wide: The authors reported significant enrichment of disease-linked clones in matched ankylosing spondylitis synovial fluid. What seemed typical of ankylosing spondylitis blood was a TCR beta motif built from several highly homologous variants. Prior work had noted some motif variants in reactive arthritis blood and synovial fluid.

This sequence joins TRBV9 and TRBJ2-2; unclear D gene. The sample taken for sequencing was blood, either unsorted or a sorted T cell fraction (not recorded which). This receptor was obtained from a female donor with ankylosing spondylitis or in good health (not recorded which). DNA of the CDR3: TGTGCCAGCAGCGTAGACCGAGTGCCGGACACCGGGGAGCTGTTTTTT. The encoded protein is CASSVDRVPDTGELFF.